This TCR beta chain was recorded in a study of cytomegalovirus exposure and HLA in healthy donors. Germline-derived CDR1 and CDR2 are SGHTA and FQGNSA. The CDR3 runs to 16 residues. V shed 1 base and J 5 bases; nucleotides not matched to a gene: 7. With respect to this clone: Its antigen remains unidentified.

Those who donated were healthy bone marrow donors. The PCR ran on 60 Vbeta and 13 Jbeta primers. Produced via immunoSEQ multiplex PCR; TCRdb's table is partial and in-frame only. The repertoire holds approximately 100,000 clones, around 77% seen once, with about 10% in the top ten. Notes on the study in general: The study recorded about 160 TCR beta chains that were cytomegalovirus-associated.

The clonotype comes from a man in his forties in good health and CMV-seropositive. V usage is TRBV7-2 and J usage is TRBJ2-3; 9 positions match TRBD2. Sequences were obtained from PBMCs. DNA of the CDR3: TGTGCCAGCAGCTTAGATAGCGGGGGTATCATAGATACGCAGTATTTT. It codes for CASSLDSGGIIDTQYF. The full variable domain, in which reference TRBV7-2 and TRBJ2-3 provide the parts outside the CDR3, is GAGVSQSPSNKVTEKGKDVELRCDPISGHTALYWYRQSLGQGLEFLIYFQGNSAPDKSGLPSDRFSAERTGGSVSTLTIQRTQQEDSAVYLCASSLDSGGIIDTQYFGPGTRLTVL.